Following are 14 T cell receptor beta chains from one sample sequenced in a study of cytomegalovirus exposure and HLA in healthy donors (dated by TCRdb to about 2017). Receptor amplification or capture employed the immunoSEQ multiplex PCR assay. A mixture of 60 forward primers for TCR Vbeta segments and 13 reverse primers for TCR Jbeta segments was used in the multiplex PCR. The clones in this table, taken by TCRdb from immuneACCESS, are in-frame only. Not every clone is retained; where verified, under half of the shortfall comes from an unresolved V gene, and the cause of the rest is unknown. The sample yields over 150,000 clones; 60% to 80% were counted once. The top ten clonotypes cover less than 4% of the sample. Sequenced: PBMCs. The receptor source for this set is a woman in her 30s in good health and CMV-seropositive.

The J gene is TRBJ1-1, the V gene TRBV2, with 11 nucleotides matching TRBD1. J was trimmed by 1 base and V by 6 bases; bases with no gene match: 4. CDR3 length: 15 residues. Germline V CDR1 and CDR2: SNHLY, FYNNEI. The CDR3 loop is CASRDRGLGNTEAFF. In DNA form, the CDR3 reads TGTGCCAGCAGGGACAGGGGGCTTGGGAACACTGAAGCTTTCTTT.

The V call is TRBV19, the J call TRBJ2-2; 8 nucleotides align to TRBD2. Germline CDR1 reads LNHDA; CDR2 reads SQIVND (reference sequence). V trimming: 3 bases; J trimming: 5 bases; junction bases outside the gene matches: 5. The CDR3 spans 15 residues. In nucleotides, the CDR3 is TGTGCCAGTAGTATCAAGCTAGCGGGTACCGGGGAGCTGTTTTTT. Its protein is CASSIKLAGTGELFF. The full variable domain, its missing parts supplied by reference TRBV19 and TRBJ2-2, is DGGITQSPKYLFRKEGQNVTLSCEQNLNHDAMYWYRQDPGQGLRLIYYSQIVNDFQKGDIAEGYSVSREKKESFPLTVTSAQKNPTAFYLCASSIKLAGTGELFFGEGSRLTVL.

The chain employs TRBV5-1 and TRBJ2-1; the match to TRBD2 covers 10 bases. V was pared by 4 bases and J by 3 bases, with 7 bases of the junction left unmatched. The CDR3 is 16 residues long. Germline CDR1 and CDR2: SGHRS and YFSETQ. The CDR3 here is CASSTVSGRSYNEQFF. CDR3 DNA: TGCGCCAGCAGCACAGTTAGCGGGAGGAGCTACAATGAGCAGTTCTTC.

This clone has a handful of counts. The V and J genes are TRBV6-6 and TRBJ2-7; D not resolved. V was clipped by 3 bases and J by 1 base, with 16 bases between them. The CDR3 extends over 16 amino acids. The V gene's germline CDR1 is MNHNY and CDR2 SVGAGI (reference sequence). DNA for the CDR3: TGTGCCAGCAGTTATCCAGGATCTTCTTTTTCCTACGAGCAGTACTTC. Translation gives CASSYPGSSFSYEQYF.

The rearrangement joins TRBV29-1 to TRBJ2-1; tentatively, D is TRBD2 (5 bases). Germline CDR1 and CDR2: SQVTM and ANQGSEA. V dropped 5 bases and J dropped 5 bases, with 10 bases sitting between them. The CDR3 spans 12 residues. The CDR3 loop reads CSVRTGDNEQFF. The CDR3 bases are TGCAGCGTTCGGACTGGAGACAATGAGCAGTTCTTC.

The chain uses TRBV27 and TRBJ2-7, with 8 positions matching TRBD2. Germline-derived CDR1 and CDR2 are MNHEY and SMNVEV (reference sequence). The CDR3 has 14 residues. The ends lost 5 bases at V and 3 bases at J; junction bases unmatched: 6. CDR3 DNA sequence: TGTGCCAGCAGTCGAGCGGGAGTAGTCTACGAGCAGTACTTC. Encoded protein: CASSRAGVVYEQYF.

This chain links TRBV5-1 with TRBJ2-6; tentative D call: TRBD2 (5 bases). This CDR3 contains 15 residues. V dropped 4 bases and J dropped 0 bases, with 8 bases sitting between them. Germline V gene data show CDR1 as SGHRS and CDR2 as YFSETQ. The CDR3 loop reads CASSRETSGANVLTF. Written as DNA, the CDR3 is TGCGCCAGCAGCAGGGAGACCTCTGGGGCCAACGTCCTGACTTTC.

This rearrangement joins TRBV28 to TRBJ1-5, with D possibly being TRBD1 (6 bases). Per the germline V gene, CDR1 is MDHEN and CDR2 is SYDVKM. The V end was cut by 1 base, the J end by 6 bases, with 10 bases between. The CDR3 covers 14 residues. The CDR3 bases are TGTGCCAGCAGTTTATTAACAGGGTCTCAGCCCCAGCATTTT. Protein product: CASSLLTGSQPQHF.

The V gene is TRBV10-3, the J gene TRBJ2-2; 9 bases are a match to TRBD1. Germline loops: CDR1 ENHRY, CDR2 SYGVKD. The V segment lost 5 bases and the J segment 3 bases; nucleotides outside the gene matches: 7. The CDR3 has 16 amino acids. For the CDR3, the DNA is TGTGCCATCAGTCGCCGACAGGGGGGGGACACCGGGGAGCTGTTTTTT. This encodes CAISRRQGGDTGELFF.

The chain links TRBV9 to TRBJ2-3, with D possibly TRBD2 on 6 matching bases. This CDR3 contains 15 residues. Trimming stripped 4 bases from V and 5 bases from J, with 17 bases between. Germline values: CDR1 SGDLS, CDR2 YYNGEE. CDR3 coding DNA: TGTGCCAGCAGCTTGCGAGGCTCGGGAGAAGATACGCAGTATTTT. Its translation is CASSLRGSGEDTQYF. Filled out from reference TRBV9 and TRBJ2-3, the complete variable domain reads DSGVTQTPKHLITATGQRVTLRCSPRSGDLSVYWYQQSLDQGLQFLIQYYNGEERAKGNILERFSAQQFPDLHSELNLSSLELGDSALYFCASSLRGSGEDTQYFGPGTRLTVL.

This chain connects TRBV28 to TRBJ2-1, with 9 bases lining up with TRBD1. CDR3 size: 16 residues. Per the germline V gene, CDR1 is MDHEN and CDR2 is SYDVKM. The trim removed 2 bases at V and 0 bases at J, leaving 2 bases unmatched. In DNA form, the CDR3 reads TGTGCCAGCAGTTTAAGGGGACAGGGCTCCTACAATGAGCAGTTCTTC. It yields the protein CASSLRGQGSYNEQFF.

This clone was recorded only once. J is TRBJ1-6 and V is TRBV4-1; unclear D gene. V lost 0 bases and J 7 bases, leaving 7 bases between the germline ends. Germline lookup yields CDR1 MGHRA and CDR2 YSYEKL. The CDR3 consists of 14 residues. Here the CDR3 reads CASSQESLNSPLHF. The CDR3 bases are TGCGCCAGCAGCCAAGAGTCACTGAATTCACCCCTCCACTTT.

Notes on this clone: The junction shows a germline mismatch at one end, possibly a read error. This rearrangement joins TRBV9 to TRBJ2-7; 7 bases are a match to TRBD2. The CDR3 is 13 amino acids. Germline CDR1 reads SGDLS; CDR2 reads YYNGEE. CDR3 sequence reads: CTSSSSGPYEQYF. The CDR3 bases are TGTACCAGCAGCTCTAGCGGCCCCTACGAGCAGTACTTC.

The chain has TRBV19 and TRBJ1-1; D is perhaps TRBD1 (5 bases). V was pared by 3 bases and J by 0 bases, with 11 bases between. Germline V gene sequence: CDR1 LNHDA, CDR2 SQIVND (reference sequence). CDR3 length equals 15 residues. The CDR3 is CASSIVGQVNTEAFF. Written as DNA, the CDR3 is TGTGCCAGTAGTATCGTGGGGCAGGTGAACACTGAAGCTTTCTTT.